The present TCR beta chain was sequenced within a study of blood T cell repertoires in COVID-19. Here immunoSEQ multiplex PCR was the method, and the copy in TCRdb shows in-frame clones only, minus some. Of about 140,000 clones in the sample, approximately 80% were seen once. The ends were cut back, 8 bases at V and 4 bases at J, with 15 bases in the middle. Germline loops: CDR1 LNHNV, CDR2 YYDKDF (reference sequence). The CDR3 extends over 14 amino acids. The V and J genes are TRBV15 and TRBJ1-3, with TRBD1 as a possible D gene (5 bases). The specimen was peripheral blood. The receptor comes from a woman of 80 years or more with active or convalescent COVID-19. The CDR3: CATSDGTGGNTIYF. CDR3 sequence (DNA): TGTGCCACCTCGGACGGGACTGGAGGAAACACCATATATTTT.